This entry features one T cell receptor (beta chain) sequence. Antigen: not known. MiXCR, applied by TCRdb to the 5' RACE reads, yields one record per CDR3 protein. The top ten clones hold about 22% of a sample with about 430,000 distinct CDR3 sequences, about a sixth of them seen once. The record originates from a study of T-cell memory formation after mild COVID-19. Whole-study results and caveats: In second-wave clones peaking day 37, SARS-CoV-2 specificity remained unconfirmed. Contracting CD4+ clones were located mainly in CM and EM, and CD8+ clones in EMRA.

Sequencing used PBMCs or a T cell subset sorted from them (not recorded which). The sequence was obtained from a man aged 18 to 29 who had mild COVID-19 (a few samples of this study predate the infection). Cell type and time point are not known.

Here the CDR3 reads CASSHSPDTEAFF. CDR3 in DNA: TGTGCCAGCAGCCACAGCCCCGACACTGAAGCTTTCTTT. The gene calls are TRBV12-3 or TRBV12-4 and TRBJ1-1, with unresolved D. Trimming stripped 6 bases from V and 3 bases from J, with 11 bases between. The CDR3 loop spans 13 amino acids.